This T cell receptor (beta chain) was sequenced for a study of post-analysis software for immune sequencing data. As for the study in general: Included among the disease courses, which were recorded for the cohort, were relapsing-remitting, secondary progressive and progressive-relapsing multiple sclerosis. General study points: Comparison with controls showed significantly lower normalized Chao1 diversity in multiple sclerosis patients. Under F measure analysis, samples from one preparation batch co-clustered strongly. Among five TRBV segments more frequent in patients than controls were TRBV5-6, TRBV5-1 and TRBV20-1.

Turning to this clonotype: Its antigen is not identified.

Incorporated into the TCR beta cDNA libraries were unique molecular identifiers, which served to reduce PCR and sequencing biases. MiXCR was run by TCRdb on the PCR reads, yielding one entry per CDR3 protein. The sample has approximately 630,000 distinct CDR3 sequences; 59% are singletons. This CDR3 spans 16 amino acids. Trimming shortened V by 0 bases and J by 2 bases, and 13 bases separated the two germline ends. Germline V gene lookup returns CDR1 SGHRS and CDR2 YFSETQ. The chain carries TRBV5-1 and TRBJ2-3, with D possibly being TRBD1 (7 bases). Specimen: blood. This TCR was sampled from a girl aged 2-10 years with multiple sclerosis. The CDR3 region has the DNA TGCGCCAGCAGCTTGGGGCGGGACAGTACCACAGATACGCAGTATTTT. This codes for CASSLGRDSTTDTQYF.